This T cell receptor beta chain was captured in a study of cytomegalovirus exposure and HLA in healthy donors. Study as a whole: Across 300 to 400 genotyped donors, 65% to 90% landed in the Caucasian-associated ancestry cluster. Study-wide results and limits: Some V segments (TRBV6-2 and TRBV6-3 among them) were excluded as indistinguishable. Through in vitro validation, a few CMV-associated chains were shown to be specific for CMV antigens.

The CDR3 has 13 residues. The V gene's germline CDR1 is MDHEN and CDR2 SYDVKM. V was pared by 7 bases and J by 2 bases, with 11 bases between. The PCR used 60 Vbeta and 13 Jbeta primers. Authors' methods: Approximately 12 million of 65 million to 95 million unique TCR beta chains were shared, per a later count. The repertoire was sequenced with immunoSEQ multiplex PCR; TCRdb's copy has only in-frame clones and lacks some. The V and J calls and the clone size are those of that table, but D and trimming were determined from the DNA. The sample includes tens of thousands of clones, about four fifths seen only once; the top ten take over 1.5%. This clone was counted a few times. What it binds is not known.

The source material was PBMCs. This chain links TRBV28 with TRBJ1-2; D gene unclear. The receptor's source is a woman in her 30s in good health and CMV-seronegative. DNA for the CDR3: TGTGCCAGCACCAGACGAGGCAACTATGGCTACACCTTC. It translates to CASTRRGNYGYTF.